This T cell receptor (beta chain) was identified in a study of blood T cell repertoires in COVID-19. Across 20 to 25 US areas, participants ranged in age from roughly 18 to 95 years. Original methodology: Estimates of nucleated cell counts were drawn from the amplification of reference gene primers. Libraries were prepared by immunoSEQ multiplex PCR; TCRdb keeps only in-frame clonotypes and omits some of them. V and J calls and clone size follow that table, whereas D and trimming were derived from the DNA. The sample holds some 250,000 clones, over 75% seen once. CDR1 and CDR2 (germline): SGHTS, YDEGEE. After removal of 4 bases from V and 6 bases from J, the junction contained 5 bases not matched to a gene. This CDR3 is 15 amino acids long.

This receptor was obtained from a man between 18 and 35 years old who had recovered from COVID-19. The rearrangement uses TRBV5-8 and TRBJ1-5; TRBD1 matches at 12 bases. Sequenced input: PBMCs or T cells enriched from blood (not recorded which). The CDR3 DNA follows: TGTGCCAGCAGCCTGGGACAGGGGGCCACTCAGCCCCAGCATTTT. It codes for CASSLGQGATQPQHF. The full variable domain, with the rest looked up from reference TRBV5-8 and TRBJ1-5, is EAGVTQSPTHLIKTRGQQATLRCSPISGHTSVYWYQQALGLGLQFLLWYDEGEERNRGNFPPRFSGRQFPNYSSELNVNALELEDSALYLCASSLGQGATQPQHFGDGTRLSIL.